These 16 T cell receptor beta chains originate from one sample sequenced in a study of identical twins. TCRdb analysed the 5' RACE reads with MiXCR anew, one entry per CDR3 protein. This table holds about 240,000 distinct CDR3 sequences, 10% to 15% found once. The same sample was also used in a study of yellow fever vaccine responses in identical twins.

The sample was memory (CD45RO+) T cells sorted from blood. These receptors came from a young woman in good health.

V usage is TRBV7-2 and J usage is TRBJ2-1, with 8 bases identical to TRBD2. The CDR3 runs 15 residues. From germline, CDR1 is SGHTA and CDR2 FQGNSA. V lost 3 bases to trimming and J lost 7 bases; unmatched junction nucleotides: 8. CDR3 DNA: TGTGCCAGCAGCTTTAAAGCGGGAGTAATAAATGAGCAGTTCTTC. It is translated as CASSFKAGVINEQFF.

The J gene is TRBJ2-5, the V gene TRBV20-1; D is uncertain. V lost 2 bases, J lost 5 bases, and 9 bases lay in between. Per the germline V gene, CDR1 is DFQATT and CDR2 is SNEGSKA (reference sequence). The CDR3 has 12 amino acids. This chain's CDR3 is CSARLAVETQYF. The CDR3 nucleotides read TGCAGTGCTAGACTGGCTGTGGAGACCCAGTACTTC.

The CDR3 is CASSLSRGGRADTQYF. CDR3 DNA sequence: TGTGCCAGCAGTTTATCACGGGGAGGTCGCGCAGATACGCAGTATTTT. This chain connects TRBV27 to TRBJ2-3, with D possibly matching TRBD2 (6 bases). The germline V and J ends were trimmed by 0 bases and 4 bases, with 14 bases remaining between them. This CDR3 comprises 16 residues. Looked up from germline, CDR1 is MNHEY and CDR2 is SMNVEV (reference sequence).

Sample share makes this clonotype medium-sized. V gene TRBV20-1 combines with J gene TRBJ2-2, with TRBD2 matching over 10 bases. Trimming removed 2 bases from V and 7 bases from J; junction bases left unmatched: 4. Germline assignment: CDR1 DFQATT and CDR2 SNEGSKA (reference sequence). The CDR3 is made up of 14 amino acids. The DNA of the CDR3 is TGCAGTGCTAGATCACCTAGCGGGAGCGGGGAGCTGTTTTTT. This sequence encodes CSARSPSGSGELFF.

This clonotype was observed at least ten times. This chain connects TRBV12-3 or TRBV12-4 to TRBJ1-5; D unresolved. The CDR3 length is 13 residues. V lost 2 bases to trimming and J lost 3 bases, with 5 bases between them. The CDR3 DNA reads as TGTGCCAGCAGTTTAACAGACAATCAGCCCCAGCATTTT. It codes for CASSLTDNQPQHF.

J is TRBJ2-7 and V is TRBV20-1; 13 bases match TRBD2. This CDR3 is built from 15 residues. Trimming removed 5 bases from V and 6 bases from J; junction bases left unmatched: 10. Germline assignment: CDR1 DFQATT and CDR2 SNEGSKA (reference sequence). The CDR3 sequence: CSAGLLAGGRGEQYF. The CDR3 DNA sequence: TGCAGTGCTGGTTTACTAGCGGGAGGGCGGGGCGAGCAGTACTTC.

The V gene is TRBV29-1, the J gene TRBJ2-3; no clear D. Germline V gene lookup returns CDR1 SQVTM and CDR2 ANQGSEA. This CDR3 is 15 amino acids long. Trimming shortened V by 3 bases and J by 2 bases, and 15 bases separated the two germline ends. The CDR3 sequence: CSVDPPLGNTDTQYF. The CDR3 DNA reads TGCAGCGTTGATCCGCCATTGGGGAACACAGATACGCAGTATTTT.

This clonotype was picked up a small number of times. J is TRBJ2-2 and V is TRBV24-1, with TRBD1 identical over 7 bases. The germline V gene has CDR1 KGHDR and CDR2 SFDVKD. V lost 1 base, J lost 1 base, and 5 bases stayed unmatched. CDR3 length equals 17 residues. CDR3 sequence: CATSDFGTVLNTGELFF. CDR3 sequence (DNA): TGTGCCACCAGTGATTTCGGGACAGTGCTGAACACCGGGGAGCTGTTTTTT.

This clonotype has only a few counts. The chain carries TRBV2 and TRBJ2-7; D possibly corresponds to TRBD1 (5 bases). The CDR3 extends over 13 amino acids. Trimming took off 6 bases at V and 2 bases at J, with 11 bases between the two ends. Germline V gene lookup returns CDR1 SNHLY and CDR2 FYNNEI. CDR3 sequence reads: CASRGELAYEQYF. As DNA, the CDR3 is TGTGCCAGCAGAGGGGAACTGGCCTACGAGCAGTACTTC.

This rearrangement joins TRBV18 to TRBJ1-4; 9 positions agree with TRBD1. V shed 3 bases, J shed 7 bases, and the junction held 3 bases outside the gene matches. Germline CDR1 KGHSH, CDR2 LQKENI. This CDR3 is built from 14 residues. The CDR3 nucleotides are TGTGCCAGCTCACCCGGGACAGGGTTTGAAAAACTGTTTTTT. Amino acids: CASSPGTGFEKLFF.

This clonotype was seen a few times. V gene TRBV6-1 combines with J gene TRBJ2-1, with 9 bases that match TRBD1. Germline V gene sequence: CDR1 MNHNS, CDR2 SASEGT. With V trimmed by 6 bases and J by 6 bases, 0 bases remained unmatched. CDR3 length: 12 amino acids. The CDR3, as DNA: TGTGCCAGCAGGGACAGGGGCAATGAGCAGTTCTTC. The encoded protein is CASRDRGNEQFF.

This chain links TRBV18 with TRBJ1-4; possible D gene TRBD1, 5 bases. Germline assignment: CDR1 KGHSH and CDR2 LQKENI. The CDR3 has 13 residues. V was trimmed by 2 bases and J by 8 bases, leaving 9 bases between them. The CDR3 spells CASSPGAGEKLFF. The DNA for the CDR3 is TGTGCCAGCTCACCAGGGGCCGGAGAAAAACTGTTTTTT.

This clonotype was counted ten times or more. The chain carries TRBV5-1 and TRBJ1-2; D remains ambiguous. The V gene lost 0 bases and the J gene lost 4 bases, with 13 bases spanning the gap. The CDR3 runs 15 residues. Per germline, CDR1 SGHRS and CDR2 YFSETQ. CDR3 nucleotide sequence: TGCGCCAGCAGCTTGGCGGACGGACCGCGCTATGGCTACACCTTC. Protein: CASSLADGPRYGYTF.

This clonotype has a count of ten or more. The chain has TRBV15 and TRBJ2-2; 7 bases are shared with TRBD1. The CDR3 has 16 residues. Looked up from germline, CDR1 is LNHNV and CDR2 is YYDKDF (reference sequence). J lost 6 bases, V lost 0 bases, and 7 bases had no gene match. CDR3 coding DNA: TGTGCCACCAGCAGAGACCCGACAGGGTCCCCCGGGGAGCTGTTTTTT. Amino acid sequence: CATSRDPTGSPGELFF. The variable domain in full, completed from reference TRBV15 and TRBJ2-2, reads DAMVIQNPRYQVTQFGKPVTLSCSQTLNHNVMYWYQQKSSQAPKLLFHYYDKDFNNEADTPDNFQSRRPNTSFCFLDIRSPGLGDTAMYLCATSRDPTGSPGELFFGEGSRLTVL.

Only a few counts were recorded for this clonotype. The chain has TRBV7-2 and TRBJ2-7; 9 nucleotides match TRBD1. CDR1 and CDR2 (germline): SGHTA, FQGNSA. The trim removed 5 bases at V and 6 bases at J, leaving 8 bases unmatched. This CDR3 contains 14 residues. CDR3 amino acids: CASSRPGTGSEQYF. CDR3 bases: TGTGCCAGCAGCCGGCCCGGGACAGGGAGCGAGCAGTACTTC.

J is TRBJ2-7 and V is TRBV4-3; no firm D call. The CDR3 has 15 residues. V was clipped by 1 base and J by 2 bases, with 12 bases between them. The germline V gene has CDR1 LGHNA and CDR2 YSLEER. DNA of the CDR3: TGCGCCAGCAGCCAAGGTTCGGCGGCCGCCTACGAGCAGTACTTC. Residues: CASSQGSAAAYEQYF.